This T cell receptor beta chain was identified during a study of blood T cell repertoires in COVID-19. Study as a whole: Whether acute or convalescent, the COVID-19 samples came from the United States, Italy and Spain. PBMCs, B-cell-depleted T cells, or T cells were the source of the cDNA or gDNA that made up the material.

Germline V gene sequence: CDR1 SGHDN, CDR2 FVKESK. The CDR3 loop spans 16 amino acids. Unmatched junction bases numbered 9, after V lost 4 bases and J lost 4 bases. In the authors' methods: It was from reference gene primer amplification that nucleated cell counts were estimated. Assay used: immunoSEQ multiplex PCR; TCRdb lists only in-frame clones, some missing. V, J and clone size reflect that table, while D and trimming were determined from the DNA. This table holds 70,000 or so clones, around 89% found once. This rearrangement joins TRBV14 to TRBJ2-1, with 8 nucleotides matching TRBD1. The specimen sequenced was peripheral blood. The sequence was obtained from a man aged 55 to 70 with acute or convalescent COVID-19. The CDR3 reads CASSRAGTGIYNEQFF. As DNA, the CDR3 is TGTGCCAGCAGCCGAGCCGGGACAGGAATATACAATGAGCAGTTCTTC.